This TCR beta chain was identified in a study of blood T cell repertoires in COVID-19 (dated by TCRdb to 2020 to 2022). Some background on the complete study: Samples from collaborators originated in the United States, Italy and Spain and spanned both the acute and convalescent phases of COVID-19. Where available, HLA class I and class II types were obtained from metadata supplied by the sample provider rather than from assay-based typing. The dataset comprised deeply sampled blood TCRbeta repertoires from subjects exposed to, actively infected with, or recovered from COVID-19. The prospective study material was composed of cDNA or gDNA derived from T cells, B-cell-depleted T cells, or PBMCs. Samples came from the ongoing ImmuneRACE study (first 160 participants) plus 1,254 subjects from 6 global collaborators. A de-identified subject ID, COVID-19 status, age in years and sex were almost always included in the sample metadata. A freely available public database, intended as a resource for researchers studying the immune response to SARS-CoV-2, is where the repertoires were released.

Enrolling through a virtual design, the prospective study's participants ranged in age from roughly 18 to 90 years and lived across roughly 24 United States geographic areas. In the prospective study, participants were assigned to cohorts based on the clinical history participants reported in a screening survey and a study questionnaire. Recovered participants in ImmuneRACE Cohort 3 were defined by two consecutive negative NP/OP PCR tests, clearance by a healthcare professional, or resolution of symptoms. Mobile phlebotomists in the prospective study collected whole blood, serum and a nasopharyngeal or oropharyngeal swab from every participant. Additional blood draws and questionnaires over an approximately 2-month period could optionally be provided by prospective study participants. Before DNA extraction, blood samples from the prospective study were shipped at room temperature or frozen. Study-wide conclusions, independent of this receptor: The amount of clinical and demographic metadata varied by source and participant and was provided uncurated.

TCRbeta CDR3 regions were amplified from genomic DNA by means of the immunoSEQ Assay, a bias-controlled multiplex PCR. Under the source paper's analysis protocol: Within the assay, amplification of reference gene primers was used to estimate how many nucleated cells each sample contained. To quantify the absolute abundance of each unique TCRbeta CDR3 rearrangement, sequence reads were collapsed and filtered. Productive Simpson clonality was computed per sample as the square root of Simpson's diversity index over productive rearrangements. The immuneACCESS repertoire file appears here via TCRdb, limited to in-frame rearrangements. These files lack a portion of the clones; in checked studies, under half of the deficit traces to unresolved V genes, and the cause of the others is not known. The V and J calls and clone size are taken from that table; D and trimming were inferred from the DNA. The sample table holds under 300,000 clones, of which about 88% were seen once. The ten biggest clones cover 1.6% of the sample.

This clone is a singleton in its sample. The target of this receptor is not known. Per-nucleotide qualities are absent, and no much larger clonotype sits a single base away. Between the V and J ends, shortened by 2 bases and 0 bases respectively, the junction contains 17 bases. Based on the germline V gene, the CDR1 and CDR2 sequences are ENHRY and SYGVKD. The CDR3 has 17 amino acids, counting the end cysteine and phenylalanine. The retained sequence is limited to the CDR3, 51 bases, with the frame set at the first base. The chain couples TRBV10-3 to TRBJ2-7; 6 matching bases give a weak D call of TRBD1. Source material: PBMCs or T cells enriched from blood (not recorded which). This TCR was recovered from a woman in her 50s who had recovered from COVID-19. The bases are TGTGCCATCAGTGAGCCGAGACAGGTGAATGCCTCCTACGAGCAGTACTTC. Translation gives CAISEPRQVNASYEQYF.